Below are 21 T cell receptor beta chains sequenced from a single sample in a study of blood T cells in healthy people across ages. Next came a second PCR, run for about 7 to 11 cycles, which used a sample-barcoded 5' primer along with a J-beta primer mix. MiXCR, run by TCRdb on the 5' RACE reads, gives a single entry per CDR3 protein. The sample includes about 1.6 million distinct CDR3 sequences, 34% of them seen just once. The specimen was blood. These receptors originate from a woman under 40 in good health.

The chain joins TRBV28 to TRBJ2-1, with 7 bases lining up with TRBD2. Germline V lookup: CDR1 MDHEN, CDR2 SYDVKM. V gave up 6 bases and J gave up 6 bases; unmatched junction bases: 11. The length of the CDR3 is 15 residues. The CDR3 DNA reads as TGTGCCAGCAGGGGGGGAGGGCCAGGAATCAATGAGCAGTTCTTC. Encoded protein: CASRGGGPGINEQFF.

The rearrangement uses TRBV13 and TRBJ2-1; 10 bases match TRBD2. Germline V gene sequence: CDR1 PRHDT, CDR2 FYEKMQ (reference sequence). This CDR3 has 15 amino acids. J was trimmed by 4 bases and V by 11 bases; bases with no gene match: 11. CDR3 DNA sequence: TGTGCCGCCCAATCGGGACTAGCGCCTTACAATGAGCAGTTCTTC. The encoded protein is CAAQSGLAPYNEQFF.

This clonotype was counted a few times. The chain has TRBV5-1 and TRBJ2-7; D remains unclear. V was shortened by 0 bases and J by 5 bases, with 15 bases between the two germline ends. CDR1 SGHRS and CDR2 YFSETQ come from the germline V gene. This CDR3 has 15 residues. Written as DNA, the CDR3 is TGCGCCAGCAGCTTGGTGGGTGACCCTGGCAACGAGCAGTACTTC. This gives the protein CASSLVGDPGNEQYF.

CDR3 loop: CASSADTRISYEQYF. Written as DNA, the CDR3 is TGTGCCAGCAGTGCCGACACCAGAATTTCCTACGAGCAGTACTTC. V is TRBV27 and J is TRBJ2-7, with D uncertain. Germline lookup yields CDR1 MNHEY and CDR2 SMNVEV (reference sequence). Trimming stripped 5 bases from V and 1 base from J, with 15 bases between. There are 15 residues in the CDR3.

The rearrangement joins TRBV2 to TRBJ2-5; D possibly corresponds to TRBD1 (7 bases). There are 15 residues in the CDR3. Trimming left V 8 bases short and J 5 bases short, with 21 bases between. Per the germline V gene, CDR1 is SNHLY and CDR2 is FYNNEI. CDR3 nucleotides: TGTGCCAGCGCACTCGCGGGACAGACCGGGGAGACCCAGTACTTC. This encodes CASALAGQTGETQYF. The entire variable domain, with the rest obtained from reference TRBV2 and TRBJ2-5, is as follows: EPEVTQTPSHQVTQMGQEVILRCVPISNHLYFYWYRQILGQKVEFLVSFYNNEISEKSEIFDDQFSVERPDGSNFTLKIRSTKLEDSAMYFCASALAGQTGETQYFGPGTRLLVL.

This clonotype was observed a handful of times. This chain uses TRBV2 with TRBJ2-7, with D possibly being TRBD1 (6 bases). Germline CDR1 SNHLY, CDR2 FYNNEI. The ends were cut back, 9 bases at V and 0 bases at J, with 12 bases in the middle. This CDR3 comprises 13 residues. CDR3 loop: CASKQGISYEQYF. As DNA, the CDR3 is TGTGCCAGTAAACAGGGAATCTCCTACGAGCAGTACTTC.

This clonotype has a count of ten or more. The CDR3 region is CATSPPGEDDEQYF. Here the CDR3 DNA reads TGTGCCACCAGCCCTCCGGGGGAGGACGACGAGCAGTACTTC. The gene calls are TRBV15 and TRBJ2-7, with D perhaps TRBD2 (6 bases). CDR1 is LNHNV and CDR2 is YYDKDF in the germline V gene (reference sequence). The CDR3 covers 14 residues. Between the trimmed V and J ends, which lost 5 bases and 5 bases, there was a span of 16 bases.

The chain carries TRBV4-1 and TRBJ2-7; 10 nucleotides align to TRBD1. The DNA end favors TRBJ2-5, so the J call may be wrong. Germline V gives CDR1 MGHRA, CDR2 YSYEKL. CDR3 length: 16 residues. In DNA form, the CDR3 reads TGCGCCAGCAGCCGAGGTACCGACAGGGGGCGGGAGACCCAGTACTTC. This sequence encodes CASSRGTDRGRETQYF.

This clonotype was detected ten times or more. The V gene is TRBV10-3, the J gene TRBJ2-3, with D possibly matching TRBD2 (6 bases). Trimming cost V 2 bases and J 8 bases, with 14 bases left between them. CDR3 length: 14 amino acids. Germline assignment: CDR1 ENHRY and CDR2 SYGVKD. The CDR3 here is CAISEGGTSGTQYF. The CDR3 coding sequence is TGTGCCATCAGTGAGGGGGGGACCAGCGGTACGCAGTATTTT.

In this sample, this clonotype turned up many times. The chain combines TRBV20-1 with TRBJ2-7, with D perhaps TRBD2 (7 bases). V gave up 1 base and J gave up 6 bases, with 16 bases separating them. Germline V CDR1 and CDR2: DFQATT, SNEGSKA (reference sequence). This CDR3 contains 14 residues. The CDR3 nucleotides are TGCAGTGCTAGAGTCGGCGGGGGCACTTTCGAGCAGTACTTC. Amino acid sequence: CSARVGGGTFEQYF.

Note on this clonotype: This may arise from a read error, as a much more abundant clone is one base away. Here the CDR3 reads CSAVRDRDIEQRYF. The CDR3 DNA reads TGCAGCGCAGTCCGGGACCGCGATATCGAGCAGCGGTACTTC. V gene TRBV29-1 combines with J gene TRBJ2-4; tentatively, D is TRBD1 or TRBD2 (5 bases each). V shed 7 bases and J shed 15 bases, with 28 bases lying between them. Germline V gives CDR1 SQVTM, CDR2 ANQGSEA. CDR3 length equals 14 residues.

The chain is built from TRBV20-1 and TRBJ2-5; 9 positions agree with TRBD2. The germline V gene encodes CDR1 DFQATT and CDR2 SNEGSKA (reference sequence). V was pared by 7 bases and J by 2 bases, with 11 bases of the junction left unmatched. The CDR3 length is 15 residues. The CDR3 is CSGLSRAGGQETQYF. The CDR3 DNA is TGCAGTGGCCTCAGCCGAGCGGGGGGACAAGAGACCCAGTACTTC.

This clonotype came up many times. This chain's CDR3 is CASSHGQGMNTEAFF. The CDR3 DNA reads TGTGCCAGCAGCCATGGACAGGGTATGAACACTGAAGCTTTCTTT. The chain couples TRBV2 to TRBJ1-1, with 8 bases fitting TRBD1. CDR3 length equals 15 residues. Germline CDR1 reads SNHLY; CDR2 reads FYNNEI. Unmatched junction bases numbered 6, after V lost 6 bases and J lost 0 bases. The whole variable domain, remainder taken from reference TRBV2 and TRBJ1-1, is EPEVTQTPSHQVTQMGQEVILRCVPISNHLYFYWYRQILGQKVEFLVSFYNNEISEKSEIFDDQFSVERPDGSNFTLKIRSTKLEDSAMYFCASSHGQGMNTEAFFGQGTRLTVV.

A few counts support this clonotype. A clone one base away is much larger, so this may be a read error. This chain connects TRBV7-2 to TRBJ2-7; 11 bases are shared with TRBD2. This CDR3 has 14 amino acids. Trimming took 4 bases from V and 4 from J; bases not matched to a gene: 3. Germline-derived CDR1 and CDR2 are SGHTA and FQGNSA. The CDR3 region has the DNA TGTGCCAGCAGCTGTGGGACTAGCGGATACGAGCAGTACTTC. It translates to CASSCGTSGYEQYF.

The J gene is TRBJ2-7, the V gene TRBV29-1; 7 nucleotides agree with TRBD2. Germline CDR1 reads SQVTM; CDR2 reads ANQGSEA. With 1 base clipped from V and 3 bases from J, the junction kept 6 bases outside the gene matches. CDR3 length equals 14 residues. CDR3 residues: CSVEASGGGYEQYF. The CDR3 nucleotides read TGCAGCGTTGAAGCCTCGGGGGGAGGCTACGAGCAGTACTTC.

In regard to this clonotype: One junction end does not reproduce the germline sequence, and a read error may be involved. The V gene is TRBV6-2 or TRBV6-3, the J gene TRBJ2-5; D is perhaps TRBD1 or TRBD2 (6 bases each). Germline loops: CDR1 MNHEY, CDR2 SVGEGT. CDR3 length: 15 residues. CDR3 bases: TGTGCCACTAGGGGGGTAGCGGACCCACGGGAGACCCGGTACTTC. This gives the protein CATRGVADPRETRYF.

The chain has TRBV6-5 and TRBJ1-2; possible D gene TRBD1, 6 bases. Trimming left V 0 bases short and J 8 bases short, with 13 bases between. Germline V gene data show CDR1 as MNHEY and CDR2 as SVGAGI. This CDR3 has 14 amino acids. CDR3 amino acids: CASSYSVGGWGYTF. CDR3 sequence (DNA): TGTGCCAGCAGTTACTCGGTCGGGGGCTGGGGCTACACCTTC.

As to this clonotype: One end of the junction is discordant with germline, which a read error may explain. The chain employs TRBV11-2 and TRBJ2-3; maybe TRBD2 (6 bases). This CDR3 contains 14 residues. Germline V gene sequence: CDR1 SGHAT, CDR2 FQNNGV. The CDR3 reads CASSLAEGTDTQYF. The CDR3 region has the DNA TGTGCCAGCAGTTTAGCGGAGGGGACAGATACGCAGTATTTT.

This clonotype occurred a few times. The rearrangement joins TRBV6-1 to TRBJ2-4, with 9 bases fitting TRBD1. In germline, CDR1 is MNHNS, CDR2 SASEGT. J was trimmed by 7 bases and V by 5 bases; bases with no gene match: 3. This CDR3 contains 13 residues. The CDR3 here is CASSSGQGNIQYF. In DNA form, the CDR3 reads TGTGCCAGCAGTTCCGGACAGGGGAACATTCAGTACTTC.

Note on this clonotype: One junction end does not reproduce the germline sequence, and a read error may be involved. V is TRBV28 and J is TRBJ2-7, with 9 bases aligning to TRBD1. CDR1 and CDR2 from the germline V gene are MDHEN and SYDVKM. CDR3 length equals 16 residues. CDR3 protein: CARSTSWGQGSYEQYF. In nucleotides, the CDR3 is TGTGCCCGCAGTACATCTTGGGGACAGGGCTCCTACGAGCAGTACTTC.

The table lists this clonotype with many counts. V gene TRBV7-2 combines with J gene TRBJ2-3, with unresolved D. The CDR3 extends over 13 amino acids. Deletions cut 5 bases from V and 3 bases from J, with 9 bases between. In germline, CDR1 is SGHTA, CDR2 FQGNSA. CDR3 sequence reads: CASSQYSTDTQYF. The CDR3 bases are TGTGCCAGCAGCCAATACTCTACAGATACGCAGTATTTT. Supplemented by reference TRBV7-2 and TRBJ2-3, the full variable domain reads GAGVSQSPSNKVTEKGKDVELRCDPISGHTALYWYRQSLGQGLEFLIYFQGNSAPDKSGLPSDRFSAERTGGSVSTLTIQRTQQEDSAVYLCASSQYSTDTQYFGPGTRLTVL.